The next 31 T cell receptor beta chains were all read from a single sample in a study of T cell responses to AZD1222 COVID-19 vaccine. TCRdb's table, derived via immunoSEQ multiplex PCR, lists solely in-frame clones and lacks some. The sample gives 100,000 or so clones, 92% of which show up once; around 1.2% is in the top ten. The sample in question was peripheral blood, obtained on day 0 of AZD1222 vaccination. The receptor set was obtained from an adult in good health.

The CDR3: CASSFGGLAPYNEQFF. The CDR3 DNA is TGCGCCAGCAGCTTCGGGGGACTAGCCCCTTACAATGAGCAGTTCTTC. The rearrangement joins TRBV5-1 to TRBJ2-1; 9 positions agree with TRBD2. The V gene end was trimmed by 2 bases and the J gene end by 4 bases; junction bases not matched to a gene: 7. The CDR3 is made up of 16 amino acids. Per germline, CDR1 SGHRS and CDR2 YFSETQ.

The genes are TRBV27 and TRBJ2-7; D not resolved. This CDR3 comprises 16 residues. V was shortened by 3 bases and J by 0 bases, with 15 bases between the two germline ends. Germline lookup yields CDR1 MNHEY and CDR2 SMNVEV (reference sequence). The CDR3 nucleotides are TGTGCCAGCAGTTTGAATAGGCCCCAGCTCTCCTACGAGCAGTACTTC. It specifies CASSLNRPQLSYEQYF.

This sequence joins TRBV9 and TRBJ2-3, with TRBD2 matching 7 bases. Germline V gene lookup returns CDR1 SGDLS and CDR2 YYNGEE. The CDR3 runs to 15 residues. J gave up 5 bases and V 4 bases, and 10 bases lay outside the gene matches. CDR3 DNA: TGTGCCAGCAGCCGGGGCCTAGGGGAGGGAGATACGCAGTATTTT. This sequence encodes CASSRGLGEGDTQYF.

This chain uses TRBV28 with TRBJ2-1; 10 nucleotides match TRBD2. V shed 6 bases, J shed 8 bases, and the junction held 10 bases outside the gene matches. Germline CDR1 is MDHEN and CDR2 is SYDVKM. The CDR3 sequence is 15 residues long. Here the CDR3 DNA reads TGTGCCAGCAGCAGAACTAGCGGGGCCAACGATGAGCAGTTCTTC. Residues: CASSRTSGANDEQFF.

The chain joins TRBV5-8 to TRBJ1-2; D is ambiguous. V was cut by 3 bases and J by 6 bases, with 21 bases left in between. This CDR3 comprises 16 residues. In germline, CDR1 is SGHTS, CDR2 YDEGEE. The CDR3 nucleotides are TGTGCCAGCAGCTCTGCACCAGAAATTTTGGGTGATGGCTACACCTTC. Translated, it gives CASSSAPEILGDGYTF. Drawing the rest from reference TRBV5-8 and TRBJ1-2, the complete variable domain is EAGVTQSPTHLIKTRGQQATLRCSPISGHTSVYWYQQALGLGLQFLLWYDEGEERNRGNFPPRFSGRQFPNYSSELNVNALELEDSALYLCASSSAPEILGDGYTFGSGTRLTVV.

The chain couples TRBV18 to TRBJ1-1; 9 bases are a match to TRBD1. The CDR3 has 17 amino acids. The V gene's germline CDR1 is KGHSH and CDR2 LQKENI. Germline trimming cut 2 bases from V and 4 bases from J; bases unmatched to any gene: 11. The chain's CDR3 is CASSPTLPGQGSTEAFF. DNA for the CDR3: TGTGCCAGCTCACCAACCCTTCCGGGACAGGGATCCACTGAAGCTTTCTTT.

The chain uses TRBV7-9 and TRBJ2-3; the D gene could be TRBD1 or TRBD2 (6 bases each). From germline, CDR1 is SEHNR and CDR2 FQNEAQ (reference sequence). CDR3 size: 13 residues. V lost 4 bases, J lost 6 bases, and 11 bases lay in between. DNA of the CDR3: TGTGCCAGCAGCTCCTCCGGGGGCGATACGCAGTATTTT. Translation: CASSSSGGDTQYF.

The rearrangement joins TRBV30 to TRBJ1-5; the D is unclear. CDR1 and CDR2 from the germline V gene are GTSNPN and SVGIG (reference sequence). V was trimmed by 1 base and J by 0 bases, leaving 1 base between them. This CDR3 region has 12 residues. The CDR3 spells CAWSDSNQPQHF. CDR3 bases: TGTGCCTGGAGTGATAGCAATCAGCCCCAGCATTTT.

V and J are TRBV6-5 and TRBJ2-3, with 9 positions matching TRBD2. Germline values: CDR1 MNHEY, CDR2 SVGAGI. This CDR3 region has 15 residues. J lost 3 bases, V lost 5 bases, and 6 bases had no gene match. The CDR3 region has the DNA TGTGCCAGCAGTCCCCAGCGGGGGGAGACAGATACGCAGTATTTT. It is translated as CASSPQRGETDTQYF.

The V gene is TRBV11-2, the J gene TRBJ2-1; TRBD2 might be the D (6 bases). The length of the CDR3 is 15 residues. Trimming removed 5 bases from V and 12 bases from J, with 23 bases in between. Germline-derived CDR1 and CDR2 are SGHAT and FQNNGV. The CDR3 loop reads CASSATIGAGIGQFF. The DNA of the CDR3 is TGTGCCAGCAGCGCAACTATAGGAGCGGGCATTGGGCAGTTCTTC.

The chain joins TRBV4-2 to TRBJ2-1, with a possible D match to TRBD2 (6 bases). CDR3 length: 15 amino acids. Between the trimmed V and J ends, which lost 1 base and 6 bases, there was a span of 13 bases. In germline, CDR1 is LGHNA, CDR2 YNFKEQ. CDR3 in DNA: TGTGCCAGCAGCCAAGTCCTAACTAGCCTCAATGAGCAGTTCTTC. It yields the protein CASSQVLTSLNEQFF.

The V call is TRBV7-2, the J call TRBJ1-1; possibly TRBD1 for D (5 bases). Germline V lookup: CDR1 SGHTA, CDR2 FQGNSA. The V end was cut by 4 bases, the J end by 5 bases, with 11 bases between. This CDR3 is built from 13 residues. The CDR3, as DNA: TGTGCCAGCAGCTCGCACCAGGGTACTGAAGCTTTCTTT. Translated, it gives CASSSHQGTEAFF.

The chain employs TRBV7-9 and TRBJ1-6; D ambiguous. The V end was cut by 5 bases, the J end by 10 bases, with 6 bases between. The CDR3 covers 11 residues. Germline CDR1 is SEHNR and CDR2 is FQNEAQ (reference sequence). The CDR3 sequence is CASSRNSPLHF. The CDR3 nucleotides read TGTGCCAGCAGCAGAAACTCACCCCTCCACTTT.

The chain carries TRBV6-6 and TRBJ1-1; tentative D call: TRBD1 (5 bases). Germline V gives CDR1 MNHNY, CDR2 SVGAGI (reference sequence). V lost 4 bases and J 4 bases, leaving 13 bases between the germline ends. The CDR3 extends over 14 amino acids. DNA of the CDR3: TGTGCCAGCAGTTTGAGCAGGGTAACCACTGAAGCTTTCTTT. This sequence encodes CASSLSRVTTEAFF.

The rearrangement uses TRBV5-1 and TRBJ2-3; the D gene is possibly TRBD1 (7 bases). The V end lost 4 bases, the J end lost 5 bases, and 17 bases lay between the germline ends. The germline gives CDR1 SGHRS, CDR2 YFSETQ. The CDR3 is 15 amino acids. CDR3 region: CASSQGGQPGDTQYF. For the CDR3, the DNA is TGCGCCAGCAGCCAGGGGGGTCAGCCAGGAGATACGCAGTATTTT.

This clone occurred a few times. J is TRBJ2-5 and V is TRBV4-2, with D uncertain. The CDR3 consists of 15 residues. CDR1 is LGHNA, CDR2 YNFKEQ, per germline. Trimming pared 0 bases from V and 1 base from J, leaving 9 bases between. The CDR3 reads CASSQDLRVQETQYF. Written as DNA, the CDR3 is TGTGCCAGCAGCCAAGATCTTCGTGTCCAAGAGACCCAGTACTTC.

In its sample, this clone was seen once. V and J are TRBV28 and TRBJ1-1; D perhaps matches TRBD1 (5 bases). The germline V gene has CDR1 MDHEN and CDR2 SYDVKM. This CDR3 region has 14 residues. V dropped 5 bases and J dropped 1 base, with 11 bases sitting between them. DNA of the CDR3: TGTGCCAGCAGTCTGGGACGTTGGAACACTGAAGCTTTCTTT. Translating it yields CASSLGRWNTEAFF.

The rearrangement joins TRBV29-1 to TRBJ2-1; TRBD2 matches 9 bases. This CDR3 spans 13 amino acids. Germline V CDR1 and CDR2: SQVTM, ANQGSEA. Trimming took 3 bases from V and 7 from J; bases not matched to a gene: 4. The CDR3 spells CSVDRGGANEQFF. CDR3 nucleotide sequence: TGCAGCGTTGATCGCGGGGGGGCTAATGAGCAGTTCTTC.

This clone was detected only once. The V call is TRBV6-2 or TRBV6-3, the J call TRBJ2-1; D possibly corresponds to TRBD2 (5 bases). Trimming took off 2 bases at V and 0 bases at J, with 11 bases between the two ends. The CDR3 has 16 residues. Germline lookup yields CDR1 MNHEY and CDR2 SVGEGT. CDR3: CASSYGETSSYNEQFF. For the CDR3, the DNA is TGTGCCAGCAGTTACGGCGAAACTAGCTCCTACAATGAGCAGTTCTTC.

V and J are TRBV18 and TRBJ1-4; possible D gene TRBD1, 6 bases. CDR3 size: 16 residues. V lost 4 bases and J lost 0, with 12 bases in between. CDR1 KGHSH and CDR2 LQKENI come from the germline V gene. The CDR3 is CASSLGQPATNEKLFF. CDR3 nucleotides: TGTGCCAGCTCACTCGGACAGCCTGCAACTAATGAAAAACTGTTTTTT.

The chain combines TRBV7-2 with TRBJ2-5; 10 bases are shared with TRBD1. The CDR3 covers 14 residues. J was trimmed by 6 bases and V by 4 bases; bases with no gene match: 5. CDR1 is SGHTA, CDR2 FQGNSA, per germline. CDR3 nucleotide sequence: TGTGCCAGCAGCTCAAGACAGGGGGCAAAGACCCAGTACTTC. Protein product: CASSSRQGAKTQYF.

The chain employs TRBV28 and TRBJ2-2; 10 bases map to TRBD1. CDR3 length: 17 residues. CDR1 and CDR2 (germline): MDHEN, SYDVKM. V was clipped by 3 bases and J by 7 bases; unmatched bases: 11. The CDR3 spells CASSFQRRDRGGGELFF. The CDR3, as DNA: TGTGCCAGCAGTTTCCAACGCCGGGACAGGGGTGGCGGGGAGCTGTTTTTT.

This chain joins TRBV6-2 or TRBV6-3 and TRBJ1-6; unclear D gene. Trimming left V 2 bases short and J 6 bases short, with 20 bases between. The CDR3 has 18 amino acids. The germline CDR1 and CDR2 sequences are MNHEY and SVGEGT. This CDR3 is CASSYALWGGSFNSPLHF. DNA for the CDR3: TGTGCCAGCAGTTACGCGCTTTGGGGTGGGAGCTTTAATTCACCCCTCCACTTT.

The rearrangement uses TRBV7-2 and TRBJ1-4; D remains ambiguous. Between the trimmed V and J ends, which lost 0 bases and 0 bases, there was a span of 5 bases. Germline V gene lookup returns CDR1 SGHTA and CDR2 FQGNSA. This CDR3 region has 15 residues. CDR3 sequence (DNA): TGTGCCAGCAGCTTAGCGCAGACAACTAATGAAAAACTGTTTTTT. Its protein is CASSLAQTTNEKLFF.

J is TRBJ2-3 and V is TRBV2; TRBD2 matches at 7 bases. The CDR3 sequence is 15 residues long. The V gene's germline CDR1 is SNHLY and CDR2 FYNNEI. With 3 bases clipped from V and 5 bases from J, the junction kept 8 bases outside the gene matches. Here the CDR3 reads CASSDPGGVRDTQYF. CDR3 bases: TGTGCCAGCAGTGACCCGGGGGGAGTGAGAGATACGCAGTATTTT.

The V and J genes are TRBV24-1 and TRBJ2-1, with TRBD1 as a possible D gene (6 bases). Trimming stripped 8 bases from V and 7 bases from J, with 11 bases between. Germline V lookup: CDR1 KGHDR, CDR2 SFDVKD. This CDR3 is built from 12 residues. In DNA, the CDR3 is TGTGCCACCAAGTCCCAGGGGAATGAGCAGTTCTTC. Translation: CATKSQGNEQFF.

The V call is TRBV15, the J call TRBJ2-1, with D uncertain. Germline loops: CDR1 LNHNV, CDR2 YYDKDF (reference sequence). V was cut by 2 bases and J by 8 bases, with 7 bases left in between. CDR3 length equals 12 residues. The CDR3 DNA reads as TGTGCCACCAGCAGATCTGAGTATGAGCAGTTCTTC. It is translated as CATSRSEYEQFF.

The chain is built from TRBV7-2 and TRBJ2-7; 7 nucleotides align to TRBD1. With V trimmed by 3 bases and J by 6 bases, 8 bases remained unmatched. Germline V gene lookup returns CDR1 SGHTA and CDR2 FQGNSA. The CDR3 extends over 14 amino acids. The CDR3 nucleotides read TGTGCCAGCAGCTTCCCGGACAGGAGAGCCGAGCAGTACTTC. This codes for CASSFPDRRAEQYF.

The chain uses TRBV13 and TRBJ2-1; D perhaps matches TRBD2 (5 bases). CDR3 length: 15 residues. The V end lost 5 bases, the J end lost 5 bases, and 16 bases lay between the germline ends. Germline assignment: CDR1 PRHDT and CDR2 FYEKMQ (reference sequence). CDR3 coding DNA: TGTGCCAGCAGCATAGCGAGATCTAACGACAATGAGCAGTTCTTC. It encodes CASSIARSNDNEQFF. The whole variable domain, remainder taken from reference TRBV13 and TRBJ2-1, is AAGVIQSPRHLIKEKRETATLKCYPIPRHDTVYWYQQGPGQDPQFLISFYEKMQSDKGSIPDRFSAQQFSDYHSELNMSSLELGDSALYFCASSIARSNDNEQFFGPGTRLTVL.

The chain couples TRBV10-3 to TRBJ2-3; D is ambiguous. This CDR3 is built from 15 residues. V lost 2 bases and J 0 bases, leaving 9 bases between the germline ends. CDR1 ENHRY and CDR2 SYGVKD come from the germline V gene. This CDR3 reads CAISEGRASTDTQYF. The CDR3 bases are TGTGCCATCAGTGAGGGGCGTGCTAGCACAGATACGCAGTATTTT.

In this sample, this clone turned up once. The V gene is TRBV3-1 (or the pseudogene TRBV3-2), the J gene TRBJ2-7, with D perhaps assigned TRBD1 or TRBD2 (5 bases each). With 0 bases removed from V and 3 bases from J, the gap between germline ends came to 12 bases. This CDR3 has 15 residues. CDR1 and CDR2 from the germline V gene are LGHDT and YNNKEL (reference sequence). CDR3 loop: CASSQEWDADYEQYF. CDR3 coding DNA: TGTGCCAGCAGCCAAGAATGGGACGCAGACTACGAGCAGTACTTC.